The TCR beta chain described here comes from a study of T cell responses to AZD1222 COVID-19 vaccine. V dropped 6 bases and J dropped 7 bases, with 9 bases sitting between them. The CDR3 runs 11 residues. Measured with immunoSEQ multiplex PCR; TCRdb has only the in-frame clones, and not every one. The sample has approximately 110,000 clones; around 90% are singletons. The gene calls are TRBV12-3 or TRBV12-4 and TRBJ1-1, with D possibly being TRBD1 (5 bases). The material was peripheral blood, obtained on day 0 of AZD1222 vaccination. The TCR was taken from an adult in good health. CDR3 sequence (DNA): TGTGCCAGCAGCCAGGGACGTGAAGCTTTCTTT. Its protein is CASSQGREAFF.